This TCR beta chain was sequenced during a study of T cells in Graves' hyperthyroidism and ophthalmopathy. Exclusions: uncontrolled infection, other autoimmune disease, pregnancy, lactation. Each 10 ml fresh peripheral blood draw supplied the PBMCs. RNA transcripts were the template for amplifying TCR beta CDR3 regions. An initial round of RT-PCR targeting the TCR CDR3 relied on the HTBI primer set. TCRdb analysed the multiplex PCR reads with MiXCR anew, one entry per CDR3 protein. This sample yields fewer than 350,000 distinct CDR3 sequences, of which around 18% are seen a single time; 15% to 19% belongs to the top ten. There are many counts of this clonotype. Its antigen is as yet unknown. General study findings and limits: Patients with ophthalmopathy were separated from those with stable hyperthyroidism by a 13 V-J model. Ophthalmopathy, which appeared later, was predicted by the model a median about 5.9 months before onset.

Germline V gene lookup returns CDR1 LGHNA and CDR2 YNFKEQ. Trimming removed 0 bases from V and 4 bases from J, with 6 bases in between. This CDR3 has 13 amino acids. Input material: blood. The receptor was derived from a woman aged 40 to 50 with Graves' ophthalmopathy. The chain couples TRBV4-2 to TRBJ1-2; D unclear. CDR3 residues: CASSQEQSYGYTF. CDR3 DNA: TGTGCCAGCAGCCAAGAACAGAGCTATGGCTACACCTTC.